The rows below give T cell receptor beta chains drawn from one sample of a study of T cells in Graves' hyperthyroidism and ophthalmopathy. TCRdb re-derived calls from the multiplex PCR reads in MiXCR, one entry per CDR3 protein. The table has nearly 600,000 distinct CDR3 sequences, roughly 14% seen once. The sequenced material came from blood. These TCRs come from a woman under 40 with Graves' hyperthyroidism that later progressed to Graves' ophthalmopathy. Each CDR3 is given with its conserved first and last residue. A D gene is named only where the DNA matches it firmly. Only part of the rows carry a size: once, few, many, or a class if the clone is expanded.

CDR3 length	V gene	clone size	J gene	D gene	CDR3 DNA	CDR3 protein
14	TRBV19	many	TRBJ1-1	TRBD1	TGTGCCAGTAGGACAAGACAGGGGAACACTGAAGCTTTCTTT	CASRTRQGNTEAFF
16	TRBV7-9	.	TRBJ2-7	.	TGTGCCAGCAGCTTAACACCCCTCACTTTCTCCTACGAGCAGTACTTC	CASSLTPLTFSYEQYF
16	TRBV20-1	many	TRBJ2-1	TRBD2	TGCAGTGCTAGAGATCACGGACTAGCGGCCGGCGGTGAGCAGTTCTTC	CSARDHGLAAGGEQFF
13	TRBV28	many	TRBJ2-7	.	TGTGCCAGCAGTCTACAGAGTCCCTACGAGCAGTACTTC	CASSLQSPYEQYF
12	TRBV6-1	many	TRBJ1-1	.	TGTGCCAGCAGCCCCGGACAGAATGAAGCTTTCTTT	CASSPGQNEAFF
14	TRBV27	many	TRBJ1-3	.	TGTGCCAGCAGTCCCGGGGCCTCTGGAAACACCATATATTTT	CASSPGASGNTIYF
15	TRBV19	.	TRBJ1-1	.	TGTGCCAGTAGTACCAGCCTGGGACTGTACACTGAAGCTTTCTTT	CASSTSLGLYTEAFF
15	TRBV28	many	TRBJ1-1	.	TGTGCCAGCAGTTTGCCCCTCTCACCCAACACTGAAGCTTTCTTT	CASSLPLSPNTEAFF
13	TRBV24-1	many	TRBJ2-3	TRBD2	TGTGCCATCGCTAGCGGGAGCACAGATACGCAGTATTTT	CAIASGSTDTQYF
15	TRBV3-1	few	TRBJ2-5	TRBD2	TGTGCCAGCAGCTTGGCGGGAGAGGCACAAGAGACCCAGTACTTC	CASSLAGEAQETQYF
13	TRBV2	many	TRBJ2-7	.	TGTGCCAGCAGTGAAGTGGGGACCTACGAGCAGTACTTC	CASSEVGTYEQYF
13	TRBV6-1	many	TRBJ1-1	TRBD1	TGTGCCAGCGGACAGGGAGGTTGGGCTGAAGCTTTCTTT	CASGQGGWAEAFF
14	TRBV3-1	many	TRBJ2-7	.	TGTGCCAGCAGCCAGAGAGGGGGACCCTACGAGCAGTACTTC	CASSQRGGPYEQYF
15	TRBV7-2	many	TRBJ2-7	TRBD2	TGTGCCAGCAGCCCCTGGTTGAGCGGGACGGGGGAGCAGTACTTC	CASSPWLSGTGEQYF
15	TRBV11-2	many	TRBJ2-7	.	TGTGCCAGCAGCTTAAGGGTCAGCAGCTCCTACGAGCAGTACTTC	CASSLRVSSSYEQYF
13	TRBV29-1	many	TRBJ2-7	.	TGCAGCGTTACTAGCATGAGCTCCTACGAGCAGTACTTC	CSVTSMSSYEQYF
15	TRBV18	.	TRBJ2-5	TRBD2	TGTGCCAGCTCACCGGGACTAGCGAGTTTGGAGACCCAGTACTTC	CASSPGLASLETQYF
14	TRBV2	many	TRBJ1-2	.	TGTGCCAGCAGGCCCGGGACCAGCGACTATGGCTACACCTTC	CASRPGTSDYGYTF
15	TRBV5-1	.	TRBJ2-2	.	TGCGCCAGCAGCTTGGATTTCCGGGGGCTCGGGGAGCTGTTTTTT	CASSLDFRGLGELFF
11	TRBV28	many	TRBJ2-4	.	TGTGCCAGCAGCCTTCGGAGCATTCAGTACTTC	CASSLRSIQYF
15	TRBV10-3	many	TRBJ2-5	.	TGTGCCATCAGTGGCGGGGCCGGAACCCAAGAGACCCAGTACTTC	CAISGGAGTQETQYF
13	TRBV30	many	TRBJ1-1	TRBD1	TGTGCCTGGAGTCGACAGGGTGGCACTGAAGCTTTCTTT	CAWSRQGGTEAFF
16	TRBV11-2	few	TRBJ2-1	TRBD2	TGTGCCAGCAGCTCTCTAGCGGGAGGGGAGTACAATGAGCAGTTCTTC	CASSSLAGGEYNEQFF
15	TRBV11-2	many	TRBJ1-6	.	TGTGCCAGCAGCTTAGATTTCGGGGGGGGATCACCCCTCCACTTT	CASSLDFGGGSPLHF
14	TRBV24-1	many	TRBJ2-5	.	TGTGCCACCAGTCCGAGGACAGCCCAAGAGACCCAGTACTTC	CATSPRTAQETQYF
15	TRBV18	many	TRBJ2-1	.	TGTGCCAGCTCACACCGGGACCTCCTCTACAATGAGCAGTTCTTC	CASSHRDLLYNEQFF
15	TRBV5-6	few	TRBJ1-4	.	TGTGCCAGCACCAAAAGAGGGATGAGTGCTGAAAAACTGTTTTTT	CASTKRGMSAEKLFF
14	TRBV11-2	.	TRBJ2-7	.	TGTGCCAGCAGCTTCCCGACAGACCCCTACGAGCAGTACTTC	CASSFPTDPYEQYF
19	TRBV19	many	TRBJ1-2	.	TGTGCCAGTAGGGTAATTCAGGGGCCAACAGGGCGATTCAACTATGGCTACACCTTC	CASRVIQGPTGRFNYGYTF
14	TRBV27	once	TRBJ1-1	.	TGTGCCAGCAGAAATACCGGGAGACACACTGAAGCTCTCTTT	CASRNTGRHTEALF
15	TRBV6-2/TRBV6-3	many	TRBJ2-3	TRBD2	TGTGCCAGCAGTTACGGGACTAGCGGCACAGATACGCAGTATTTT	CASSYGTSGTDTQYF
18	TRBV19	.	TRBJ2-7	.	TGTGCCAGTAGTATAGACCGTTTCGTGGGGGGCTCTCGGGACGAGCAGTACTTC	CASSIDRFVGGSRDEQYF
17	TRBV14	.	TRBJ2-2	.	TGTGCCAGCAGCCAAGATTGGGGGCGGGAGAACACCGGGGAGCTGTTTTTT	CASSQDWGRENTGELFF
18	TRBV14	.	TRBJ2-1	TRBD2	TGTGCCAGCAGCCCCTTCCATCTAGCGGGAGGGCCCAGAAATGAGCAGTTCTTC	CASSPFHLAGGPRNEQFF
13	TRBV7-3	few	TRBJ1-4	.	TGTGCCAGCAGCTTATCAGTTAATGAAAAACTGTTTTTT	CASSLSVNEKLFF
15	TRBV12-3/TRBV12-4	many	TRBJ2-1	TRBD2	TGTGCCAGCAGTATAGGGACTAGCGGAGGGAATGAGCAGTTCTTC	CASSIGTSGGNEQFF
15	TRBV5-4	many	TRBJ2-5	TRBD1	TGTGCCAGCAGCCCAGCGGGACAGGGGGGAGAGACCCAGTACTTC	CASSPAGQGGETQYF
12	TRBV19	.	TRBJ2-2	TRBD2	TGTGCCAGTAATTCGGGGGGCGGGGAGCTGTTTTTT	CASNSGGGELFF
16	TRBV2	many	TRBJ2-1	.	TGTGCCAGCAGCCCAGGGGATGGTAATAGCCACAATGAGCAGTTCTTC	CASSPGDGNSHNEQFF
14	TRBV18	.	TRBJ1-2	.	TGTGCCAGCTCACCCCCACGGAGTAACTATGGCTACACCTTC	CASSPPRSNYGYTF
12	TRBV6-1	many	TRBJ1-2	.	TGTGCCAGCAGTGACCAAGACCGAATCTACACCTTC	CASSDQDRIYTF
16	TRBV7-9	few	TRBJ1-1	TRBD1	TGTGCCAGCAGTCAAATTGGGGACAGGGGGAACACTGAAGCTTTCTTT	CASSQIGDRGNTEAFF
15	TRBV5-8	.	TRBJ1-1	.	TGTGCCAGCAGCTTATATGACAGCCTGAACACTGAAGCTTTCTTT	CASSLYDSLNTEAFF
14	TRBV20-1	few	TRBJ2-7	.	TGCAGTGCTAGGCCGACAGGGAGGGACTACGAGCAGTACTTC	CSARPTGRDYEQYF
16	TRBV7-9	.	TRBJ2-7	.	TGTGCCAGCAGCTTGGGGGGCCTAGCGACTTCTTACGAGCAGTACTTC	CASSLGGLATSYEQYF
15	TRBV2	many	TRBJ2-2	.	TGTGCCAGCAGTGAGACCCCAGGGAACACCGGGGAGCTGTTTTTT	CASSETPGNTGELFF
14	TRBV12-3/TRBV12-4	few	TRBJ1-3	.	TGTGCCAGCAGCCGGCGGGCCTCTGGAAACACCATATATTTT	CASSRRASGNTIYF
16	TRBV3-1	many	TRBJ2-5	.	TGTGCCAGCAGCCAAACCTTCCCGGGAGATCTAGAGACCCAGTACTTC	CASSQTFPGDLETQYF
15	TRBV6-1	many	TRBJ1-6	.	TGTGCCAGCAGTGAAGGACACTCCTATAATTCACCCCTCCACTTT	CASSEGHSYNSPLHF
16	TRBV4-2	few	TRBJ2-2	.	TGTGCCAGCAGCCAAGGGGAAGCGGAATACACCGGGGAGCTGTTTTTT	CASSQGEAEYTGELFF
14	TRBV9	many	TRBJ1-1	.	TGTGCCAGCACCGTTGGATTACAGAACACTGAAGCTTTCTTT	CASTVGLQNTEAFF
16	TRBV9	many	TRBJ2-1	TRBD2	TGTGCCAGCAGCGAAGGACTAGCGGGACTCGACAATGAGCAGTTCTTC	CASSEGLAGLDNEQFF
14	TRBV3-1	many	TRBJ2-7	.	TGTGCCAGCAGCTCCGCAAACTCCCCCGGCGAGCAGTACTTC	CASSSANSPGEQYF
15	TRBV2	many	TRBJ2-5	TRBD2	TGTGCCAGCAGTGAATTGACTAGCGGGGAAGAGACCCAGTACTTC	CASSELTSGEETQYF
18	TRBV28	.	TRBJ2-7	.	TGTGCCAGCAGGGGCCAAAATCCATTCGGGACTCAACGGGTCGAGCAGTACTTC	CASRGQNPFGTQRVEQYF
15	TRBV19	many	TRBJ1-1	.	TGTGCCAGTAGTATGAACGGGGTGGCGGCGGCTGAAGCTTTCTTT	CASSMNGVAAAEAFF
14	TRBV30	.	TRBJ1-4	.	TGTGCCTGGAGTCGGGGAATAGAAGGAGAAAAACTGTTTTTT	CAWSRGIEGEKLFF